The 15 T cell receptor beta chains below were found in one sample sequenced in a study of cytomegalovirus exposure and HLA in healthy donors. In the PCR, 60 Vbeta and 13 Jbeta primers were used. TCRdb's table, derived via immunoSEQ multiplex PCR, lists solely in-frame clones and lacks some. The table lists more than 150,000 clones, around 80% of them singletons. The sequenced sample was PBMCs. These receptors all come from a girl between 10 and 17 years old in good health and CMV-seropositive.

The chain couples TRBV19 to TRBJ2-7, with TRBD2 identical over 7 bases. This CDR3 has 16 amino acids. The germline V gene has CDR1 LNHDA and CDR2 SQIVND (reference sequence). Unmatched junction bases numbered 10, after V lost 3 bases and J lost 2 bases. The CDR3 bases are TGTGCCAGTAGTATGGGGGTGGGGCGGGGGACCTACGAGCAGTACTTC. This codes for CASSMGVGRGTYEQYF. Combining the CDR3 with reference TRBV19 and TRBJ2-7 gives the whole variable domain DGGITQSPKYLFRKEGQNVTLSCEQNLNHDAMYWYRQDPGQGLRLIYYSQIVNDFQKGDIAEGYSVSREKKESFPLTVTSAQKNPTAFYLCASSMGVGRGTYEQYFGPGTRLTVT.

This clone has only one observation. The J gene is TRBJ2-7, the V gene TRBV18, with a weak D call TRBD1 (5 bases). CDR1 is KGHSH and CDR2 is LQKENI in the germline V gene. Deletions cut 2 bases from V and 4 bases from J, with 9 bases between. The CDR3 is 13 amino acids. The CDR3 protein is CASSPIRVYEQYF. The CDR3 DNA reads as TGTGCCAGCTCACCAATCAGGGTATACGAGCAGTACTTC. Looking up the rest from reference TRBV18 and TRBJ2-7 gives the full variable domain: NAGVMQNPRHLVRRRGQEARLRCSPMKGHSHVYWYRQLPEEGLKFMVYLQKENIIDESGMPKERFSAEFPKEGPSILRIQQVVRGDSAAYFCASSPIRVYEQYFGPGTRLTVT.

The V call is TRBV7-9, the J call TRBJ2-5; a weak D match, TRBD2 (5 bases). The V gene lost 0 bases and the J gene lost 9 bases, with 8 bases spanning the gap. Germline values: CDR1 SEHNR, CDR2 FQNEAQ (reference sequence). This CDR3 comprises 12 residues. This CDR3 reads CASSLATAAQYF. CDR3 in DNA: TGTGCCAGCAGCTTAGCAACAGCGGCCCAGTACTTC.

This clone occurred once. The chain carries TRBV2 and TRBJ1-5; no firm D call. The V end was cut by 8 bases, the J end by 6 bases, with 14 bases between. CDR1 and CDR2 (germline): SNHLY, FYNNEI. CDR3 size: 13 residues. CDR3 region: CASCDRMIQPQHF. In nucleotides, the CDR3 is TGTGCCAGCTGCGATAGAATGATTCAGCCCCAGCATTTT.

The rearrangement uses TRBV10-3 and TRBJ2-7; 10 bases agree with TRBD1. The CDR3 covers 14 residues. Germline V gene lookup returns CDR1 ENHRY and CDR2 SYGVKD. With 7 bases clipped from V and 3 bases from J, the junction kept 6 bases outside the gene matches. The DNA of the CDR3 is TGTGCCATCAATGCCGGACAGGGGGACTACGAGCAGTACTTC. Protein sequence: CAINAGQGDYEQYF.

The V gene is TRBV30, the J gene TRBJ1-4; D might be TRBD1 (5 bases). V lost 0 bases and J lost 5, with 10 bases in between. This CDR3 spans 14 amino acids. The germline gives CDR1 GTSNPN, CDR2 SVGIG (reference sequence). CDR3: CAWSVGAGNEKLFF. CDR3 in DNA: TGTGCCTGGAGTGTAGGGGCTGGCAATGAAAAACTGTTTTTT.

The chain joins TRBV9 to TRBJ2-1; weak D call: TRBD2 (6 bases). Germline CDR1 is SGDLS and CDR2 is YYNGEE. The CDR3 contains 13 residues. V lost 4 bases to trimming and J lost 9 bases, with 14 bases between them. The CDR3 sequence: CASSIISGAEQFF. CDR3 coding DNA: TGTGCCAGCAGCATAATTTCGGGAGCTGAGCAGTTCTTC.

For the CDR3, the DNA is TGTGCCAGTAGTCACCAGGGAAGCTCCTACGAGCAGTACTTC. Protein product: CASSHQGSSYEQYF. V is TRBV19 and J is TRBJ2-7, with D maybe TRBD1 (5 bases). V lost 5 bases to trimming and J lost 0 bases, with 11 bases between them. This CDR3 comprises 14 residues. CDR1 is LNHDA, CDR2 SQIVND, per germline (reference sequence).

This rearrangement joins TRBV6-6 to TRBJ2-2; a weak D match, TRBD1 (5 bases). Looked up from germline, CDR1 is MNHNY and CDR2 is SVGAGI (reference sequence). V lost 7 bases, J lost 6 bases, and 12 bases lay in between. The CDR3 runs 13 residues. CDR3 sequence reads: CASKDSDPGELFF. CDR3 sequence (DNA): TGTGCCAGCAAAGACAGCGACCCCGGGGAGCTGTTTTTT.

The chain recombines TRBV9 with TRBJ2-1; 9 positions agree with TRBD2. The CDR3 spans 13 residues. V dropped 3 bases and J dropped 9; count of bases not matched to a gene: 4. CDR1 is SGDLS and CDR2 is YYNGEE in the germline V gene. CDR3 coding DNA: TGTGCCAGCAGCGCAGTTAGCGGGGGTGAGCAGTTCTTC. It codes for CASSAVSGGEQFF.

The J gene is TRBJ2-7, the V gene TRBV6-5, with D possibly being TRBD2 (6 bases). The CDR3 totals 13 residues. V was trimmed by 6 bases and J by 2 bases, leaving 11 bases between them. Germline values: CDR1 MNHEY, CDR2 SVGAGI. The CDR3 loop reads CASRRDGPYEQYF. CDR3 nucleotides: TGTGCCAGCAGGCGGGACGGACCCTACGAGCAGTACTTC.

This clone was observed a handful of times. This CDR3 reads CASSLNVERGRNEQFF. Written as DNA, the CDR3 is TGTGCCAGCAGCTTAAATGTGGAACGGGGTAGGAATGAGCAGTTCTTC. This chain links TRBV7-2 with TRBJ2-1, with D possibly matching TRBD2 (5 bases). V was cut by 2 bases and J by 7 bases, with 18 bases left in between. Germline CDR1 SGHTA, CDR2 FQGNSA. The CDR3 totals 16 residues. Based on the CDR3 plus reference TRBV7-2 and TRBJ2-1, the full variable domain is GAGVSQSPSNKVTEKGKDVELRCDPISGHTALYWYRQSLGQGLEFLIYFQGNSAPDKSGLPSDRFSAERTGGSVSTLTIQRTQQEDSAVYLCASSLNVERGRNEQFFGPGTRLTVL.

The chain couples TRBV9 to TRBJ2-1, with TRBD2 matching over 7 bases. J gave up 9 bases and V 3 bases, and 6 bases lay outside the gene matches. The CDR3 runs to 13 residues. Germline CDR1 SGDLS, CDR2 YYNGEE. The CDR3 sequence is CASSAGLEAEQFF. The CDR3 region has the DNA TGTGCCAGCAGCGCTGGACTAGAGGCTGAGCAGTTCTTC. Based on the CDR3 plus reference TRBV9 and TRBJ2-1, the full variable domain is DSGVTQTPKHLITATGQRVTLRCSPRSGDLSVYWYQQSLDQGLQFLIQYYNGEERAKGNILERFSAQQFPDLHSELNLSSLELGDSALYFCASSAGLEAEQFFGPGTRLTVL.

This clone was seen a single time. This chain joins TRBV4-1 and TRBJ2-1; no firm D call. The CDR3 runs to 13 residues. Trimming left V 1 base short and J 8 bases short, with 9 bases between. CDR1 and CDR2 (germline): MGHRA, YSYEKL. The CDR3 bases are TGCGCCAGCAGCCAAGGGCCCAGCGATGAGCAGTTCTTC. Translated: CASSQGPSDEQFF.

The chain combines TRBV29-1 with TRBJ2-1; D remains unclear. The V end lost 3 bases, the J end lost 4 bases, and 13 bases lay between the germline ends. This CDR3 spans 14 amino acids. From germline, CDR1 is SQVTM and CDR2 ANQGSEA. CDR3 bases: TGCAGCGTTGATAGCCTTAAACTATACAATGAGCAGTTCTTC. Amino acid sequence: CSVDSLKLYNEQFF.